Each of the 23 T cell receptor beta chains below was sequenced from the same sample in a study of Graves' ophthalmopathy and Graves' hyperthyroidism. The study amplified TCR beta CDR3 regions using RNA transcripts. Second-round multiplex PCR followed a first-round RT-PCR using HTBI primers. Using its own MiXCR run on the multiplex PCR reads, TCRdb lists one record per CDR3 protein. The data contain about 180,000 distinct CDR3 sequences, approximately 40% of them singletons. The sequenced sample consisted of peripheral blood. The receptors come from a woman aged 40 to 50 with Graves' ophthalmopathy.

This clonotype showed up just a few times. The chain links TRBV7-2 to TRBJ1-2; D is possibly TRBD1 (6 bases). V lost 6 bases and J 6 bases, leaving 17 bases between the germline ends. CDR3 length: 14 residues. From germline, CDR1 is SGHTA and CDR2 FQGNSA. CDR3 bases: TGTGCCAGCAGTAACCGGGCCAGGGGCCATGGCTACACCTTC. This translates into CASSNRARGHGYTF.

The chain employs TRBV6-1 and TRBJ2-7; 8 bases align to TRBD2. This CDR3 contains 14 residues. The V gene's germline CDR1 is MNHNS and CDR2 SASEGT. V dropped 7 bases and J dropped 2; count of bases not matched to a gene: 7. The CDR3 region has the DNA TGTGCCAGCAAAAGCGGGAGTGGAACCTACGAGCAGTACTTC. This translates into CASKSGSGTYEQYF.

This clonotype was detected ten times or more. This CDR3 is CASSDGGAQPQHF. For the CDR3, the DNA is TGTGCCAGTAGTGACGGGGGGGCTCAGCCCCAGCATTTT. The chain couples TRBV19 to TRBJ1-5, with D possibly being TRBD1 (6 bases). The CDR3 consists of 13 residues. Germline V gives CDR1 LNHDA, CDR2 SQIVND (reference sequence). Between the trimmed V and J ends, which lost 5 bases and 6 bases, there was a span of 11 bases.

The V call is TRBV19, the J call TRBJ1-2, with 8 bases fitting TRBD1. V lost 5 bases and J lost 3; bases outside the gene matches: 8. Germline CDR1 LNHDA, CDR2 SQIVND (reference sequence). This CDR3 has 15 residues. The CDR3 loop is CASSPRTGNDYGYTF. CDR3 bases: TGTGCCAGTAGTCCAAGGACAGGGAATGACTATGGCTACACCTTC.

This chain connects TRBV30 to TRBJ1-1, with 9 positions matching TRBD1. Germline trimming cut 8 bases from V and 5 bases from J; bases unmatched to any gene: 9. The CDR3 loop spans 13 amino acids. Looked up from germline, CDR1 is GTSNPN and CDR2 is SVGIG (reference sequence). For the CDR3, the DNA is TGTGCCACGAGCGACAGGGGGGGAACTGAAGCTTTCTTT. Residues: CATSDRGGTEAFF.

This clonotype has ten or more counts. This sequence joins TRBV27 and TRBJ1-5; possible D gene TRBD1, 5 bases. This CDR3 has 16 amino acids. The V end was cut by 5 bases, the J end by 9 bases, with 23 bases between. Germline V gene lookup returns CDR1 MNHEY and CDR2 SMNVEV (reference sequence). This CDR3 reads CASSAHMTAPGGPQHF. CDR3 DNA: TGTGCCAGCAGTGCCCATATGACAGCGCCTGGGGGGCCCCAGCATTTT.

This clonotype occurred many times. V is TRBV19 and J is TRBJ1-5; tentatively, D is TRBD1 (5 bases). Between the trimmed V and J ends, which lost 9 bases and 3 bases, there was a span of 15 bases. The CDR3 is made up of 14 amino acids. Per the germline V gene, CDR1 is LNHDA and CDR2 is SQIVND (reference sequence). CDR3: CASRTGVFNQPQHF. The CDR3 coding sequence is TGTGCCAGCCGGACGGGGGTGTTCAATCAGCCCCAGCATTTT. Looking up the rest from reference TRBV19 and TRBJ1-5 gives the full variable domain: DGGITQSPKYLFRKEGQNVTLSCEQNLNHDAMYWYRQDPGQGLRLIYYSQIVNDFQKGDIAEGYSVSREKKESFPLTVTSAQKNPTAFYLCASRTGVFNQPQHFGDGTRLSIL.

The gene calls are TRBV12-3 or TRBV12-4 and TRBJ2-5; D not certain. The germline V and J ends were trimmed by 6 bases and 2 bases, with 10 bases remaining between them. The CDR3 has 13 amino acids. The CDR3 spells CASSLHLQETQYF. The CDR3 DNA is TGTGCCAGCAGCTTACACCTTCAAGAGACCCAGTACTTC.

This clonotype has a count of ten or more. The chain employs TRBV6-1 and TRBJ1-6, with TRBD1 as a possible D gene (5 bases). This CDR3 comprises 13 residues. In germline, CDR1 is MNHNS, CDR2 SASEGT. The ends were cut back, 5 bases at V and 10 bases at J, with 12 bases in the middle. The CDR3 sequence: CASSWDAFSPLHF. CDR3 DNA sequence: TGTGCCAGCAGTTGGGACGCATTCTCACCCCTCCACTTT.

The sample holds many counts of this clonotype. The rearrangement uses TRBV6-2 or TRBV6-3 and TRBJ1-5, with D hard to call. CDR3 length: 13 residues. V lost 7 bases and J lost 3, with 10 bases in between. Germline lookup yields CDR1 MNHEY and CDR2 SVGEGT. This CDR3 reads CASKPWYNQPQHF. CDR3 nucleotides: TGTGCCAGCAAACCCTGGTACAATCAGCCCCAGCATTTT.

The V and J genes are TRBV6-2 or TRBV6-3 and TRBJ2-7, with 10 bases fitting TRBD2. Unmatched junction bases numbered 14, after V lost 4 bases and J lost 2 bases. The CDR3 spans 18 residues. Germline V gives CDR1 MNHEY, CDR2 SVGEGT. CDR3 nucleotide sequence: TGTGCCAGCAGTTTTCTACCAACCCCGGGACTAGCGACCTACGAGCAGTACTTC. Amino acid sequence: CASSFLPTPGLATYEQYF.

This clonotype was detected many times. The chain links TRBV11-2 to TRBJ2-2; D is possibly TRBD2 (5 bases). CDR3 length equals 16 residues. Between the trimmed V and J ends, which lost 5 bases and 0 bases, there was a span of 13 bases. The germline V gene has CDR1 SGHAT and CDR2 FQNNGV. The CDR3 reads CASSGGGRTNTGELFF. CDR3 sequence (DNA): TGTGCCAGCAGCGGAGGAGGCAGAACGAACACCGGGGAGCTGTTTTTT.

This clonotype was recorded many times. The chain employs TRBV5-1 and TRBJ2-2; tentatively, D is TRBD1 (5 bases). Per germline, CDR1 SGHRS and CDR2 YFSETQ. V lost 1 base and J lost 1, with 11 bases in between. The CDR3 contains 16 residues. CDR3 amino acids: CASSLWGRQNTGELFF. The CDR3 nucleotides are TGCGCCAGCAGCTTGTGGGGCAGGCAGAACACCGGGGAGCTGTTTTTT.

The genes are TRBV20-1 and TRBJ2-5; D tentatively fits TRBD1 or TRBD2 (5 bases each). The ends were cut back, 0 bases at V and 4 bases at J, with 15 bases in the middle. This CDR3 region has 15 residues. The germline CDR1 and CDR2 sequences are DFQATT and SNEGSKA (reference sequence). CDR3 in DNA: TGCAGTGCTAGAGATATCAGGGACCAACGAGAGACCCAGTACTTC. It is translated as CSARDIRDQRETQYF.

The rearrangement joins TRBV7-9 to TRBJ2-5; 9 bases are shared with TRBD1. The length of the CDR3 is 15 residues. The V gene end was trimmed by 5 bases and the J gene end by 5 bases; junction bases not matched to a gene: 9. Germline V gene data show CDR1 as SEHNR and CDR2 as FQNEAQ (reference sequence). This CDR3 reads CASSPQGQGGETQYF. The CDR3 DNA is TGTGCCAGCAGCCCCCAGGGACAGGGCGGGGAGACCCAGTACTTC.

The CDR3 region is CASRPRSSYYGYTF. Here the CDR3 DNA reads TGTGCCAGCAGGCCCCGGTCAAGTTACTATGGCTACACCTTC. The chain is built from TRBV28 and TRBJ1-2; D not certain. The ends were cut back, 6 bases at V and 3 bases at J, with 14 bases in the middle. CDR1 is MDHEN and CDR2 is SYDVKM in the germline V gene. The CDR3 has 14 residues.

This chain uses TRBV6-1 with TRBJ2-7; TRBD1 aligns across 9 bases. V lost 4 bases to trimming and J lost 3 bases; unmatched junction nucleotides: 7. The germline CDR1 and CDR2 sequences are MNHNS and SASEGT. This CDR3 has 15 residues. The CDR3 loop reads CASSGRTGVGYEQYF. The CDR3 nucleotides are TGTGCCAGCAGTGGAAGGACAGGGGTAGGCTACGAGCAGTACTTC.

The chain employs TRBV12-3 or TRBV12-4 and TRBJ1-2; 9 nucleotides match TRBD1. This CDR3 is 15 amino acids long. V was pared by 6 bases and J by 1 base, with 6 bases of the junction left unmatched. CDR3 coding DNA: TGTGCCAGCAGCCACAGGGGGCTTCGTAACTATGGCTACACCTTC. Encoded protein: CASSHRGLRNYGYTF.

The sample holds many counts of this clonotype. Since a much larger clone is just one base distant, this may be a read error. The rearrangement uses TRBV20-1 and TRBJ2-5; 9 bases fit TRBD1. Germline V CDR1 and CDR2: DFQATT, SNEGSKA (reference sequence). There are 16 residues in the CDR3. In DNA form, the CDR3 reads TGCAGTGCTAAAACCCCCGGGACAGGGAACATAGAGACCCTGTACTTC. This translates into CSAKTPGTGNIETLYF.

This clonotype was counted ten times or more. The chain couples TRBV25-1 to TRBJ1-1, with D possibly being TRBD1 (5 bases). CDR3 length: 14 amino acids. Trimming took 5 bases from V and 0 from J, leaving 10 bases between them. Germline V gene data show CDR1 as MGHDK and CDR2 as SYGVNS. The CDR3 is CASSRGGMNTEAFF. CDR3 DNA sequence: TGTGCCAGCAGTAGGGGCGGAATGAACACTGAAGCTTTCTTT.

This clonotype came up many times. The J gene is TRBJ2-5, the V gene TRBV20-1; no clear D. Trimming took 4 bases from V and 5 from J, leaving 17 bases between them. CDR3 length: 14 residues. CDR1 is DFQATT, CDR2 SNEGSKA, per germline (reference sequence). DNA for the CDR3: TGCAGTGCTACCCCGGACGGATTGATCGAGACCCAGTACTTC. It encodes CSATPDGLIETQYF.

V gene TRBV6-1 combines with J gene TRBJ2-7; 7 nucleotides match TRBD1. The CDR3 loop spans 14 amino acids. The junction had 9 bases not matched to a gene; V was cut back by 5 bases and J by 5 bases. In germline, CDR1 is MNHNS, CDR2 SASEGT. The DNA of the CDR3 is TGTGCCAGCAGTAAACGGGACAGTTTGGACGAGCAGTACTTC. This codes for CASSKRDSLDEQYF.

This clonotype was seen a few times. This chain uses TRBV11-3 with TRBJ2-5, with D uncertain. Germline assignment: CDR1 SGHNT and CDR2 YENEEA. The CDR3 extends over 14 amino acids. V gave up 5 bases and J gave up 5 bases, with 15 bases separating them. This CDR3 reads CASSRDMVYETQYF. DNA of the CDR3: TGTGCCAGCAGCCGCGATATGGTATACGAGACCCAGTACTTC.